The sequence of this T cell receptor beta chain was determined in a study of T cell responses to AZD1222 COVID-19 vaccine. Whole-study findings and limits: White British donors predominated, females outnumbered males, and clonal diversity was possibly underestimated. Vaccine-related CD4 TCRs covered spike, predominating at 160-218 and 743-854. In all cases, repertoires were sampled only after the peak T cell response.

With 4 bases removed from V and 2 bases from J, the gap between germline ends came to 14 bases. The CDR3 sequence is 15 residues long. CDR1 and CDR2 from the germline V gene are MNHNY and SVGAGI (reference sequence). Only in-frame clones appear in the TCRdb table, and some are missing; sequencing was by immunoSEQ multiplex PCR. The sample consists of around 160,000 clones, around 89% of them appearing once. Concerning this clone itself: Antigen specificity is unknown.

This clonotype originated in an adult in good health. The chain uses TRBV6-6 and TRBJ1-2, with D hard to call. The sample in question was peripheral blood, obtained on day 0 of AZD1222 vaccination. CDR3 loop: CASSLLLTLNYGYTF. CDR3 nucleotides: TGTGCCAGCAGTTTACTTTTGACCCTCAACTATGGCTACACCTTC.